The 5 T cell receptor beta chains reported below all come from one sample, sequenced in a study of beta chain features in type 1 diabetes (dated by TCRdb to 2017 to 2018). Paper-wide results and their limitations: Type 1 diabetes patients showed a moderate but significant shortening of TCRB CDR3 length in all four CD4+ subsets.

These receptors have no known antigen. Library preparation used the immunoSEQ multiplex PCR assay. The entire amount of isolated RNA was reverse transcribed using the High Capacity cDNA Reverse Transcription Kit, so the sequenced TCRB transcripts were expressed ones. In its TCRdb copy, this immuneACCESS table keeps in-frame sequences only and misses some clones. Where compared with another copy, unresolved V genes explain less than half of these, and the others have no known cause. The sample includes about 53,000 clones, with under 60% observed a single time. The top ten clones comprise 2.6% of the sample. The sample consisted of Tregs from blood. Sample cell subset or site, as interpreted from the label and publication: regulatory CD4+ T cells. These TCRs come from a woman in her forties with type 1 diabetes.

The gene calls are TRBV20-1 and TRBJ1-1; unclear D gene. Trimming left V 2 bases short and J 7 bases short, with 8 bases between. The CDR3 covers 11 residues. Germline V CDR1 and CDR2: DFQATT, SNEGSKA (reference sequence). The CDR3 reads CSARIRGEAFF. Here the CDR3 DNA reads TGCAGTGCTAGAATTCGCGGTGAAGCTTTCTTT.

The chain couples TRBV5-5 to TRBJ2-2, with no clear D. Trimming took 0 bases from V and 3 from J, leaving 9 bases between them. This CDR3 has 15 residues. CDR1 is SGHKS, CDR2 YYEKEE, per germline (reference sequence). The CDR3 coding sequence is TGTGCCAGCAGCTTGGTGGTCGGAGACACCGGGGAGCTGTTTTTT. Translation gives CASSLVVGDTGELFF.

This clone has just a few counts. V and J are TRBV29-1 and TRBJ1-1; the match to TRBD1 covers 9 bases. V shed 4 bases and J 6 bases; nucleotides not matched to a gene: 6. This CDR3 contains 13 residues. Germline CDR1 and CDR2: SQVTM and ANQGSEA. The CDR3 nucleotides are TGCAGCGTTGTCAGGACAGGGGCGCCTGAAGCTTTCTTT. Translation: CSVVRTGAPEAFF. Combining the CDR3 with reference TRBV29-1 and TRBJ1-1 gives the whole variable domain SAVISQKPSRDICQRGTSLTIQCQVDSQVTMMFWYRQQPGQSLTLIATANQGSEATYESGFVIDKFPISRPNLTFSTLTVSNMSPEDSSIYLCSVVRTGAPEAFFGQGTRLTVV.

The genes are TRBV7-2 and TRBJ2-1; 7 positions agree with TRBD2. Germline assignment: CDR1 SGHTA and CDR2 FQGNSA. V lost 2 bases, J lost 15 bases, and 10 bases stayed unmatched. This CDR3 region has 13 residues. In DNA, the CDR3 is TGTGCCAGCAGCTTAACGAGACTAGCTACAGGGTTCTTC. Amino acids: CASSLTRLATGFF.

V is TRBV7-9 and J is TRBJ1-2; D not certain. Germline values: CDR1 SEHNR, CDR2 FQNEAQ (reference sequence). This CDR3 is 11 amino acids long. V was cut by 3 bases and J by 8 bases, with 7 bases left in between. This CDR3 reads CASSFGRGYTF. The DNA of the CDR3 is TGTGCCAGCAGCTTTGGGAGGGGCTACACCTTC.